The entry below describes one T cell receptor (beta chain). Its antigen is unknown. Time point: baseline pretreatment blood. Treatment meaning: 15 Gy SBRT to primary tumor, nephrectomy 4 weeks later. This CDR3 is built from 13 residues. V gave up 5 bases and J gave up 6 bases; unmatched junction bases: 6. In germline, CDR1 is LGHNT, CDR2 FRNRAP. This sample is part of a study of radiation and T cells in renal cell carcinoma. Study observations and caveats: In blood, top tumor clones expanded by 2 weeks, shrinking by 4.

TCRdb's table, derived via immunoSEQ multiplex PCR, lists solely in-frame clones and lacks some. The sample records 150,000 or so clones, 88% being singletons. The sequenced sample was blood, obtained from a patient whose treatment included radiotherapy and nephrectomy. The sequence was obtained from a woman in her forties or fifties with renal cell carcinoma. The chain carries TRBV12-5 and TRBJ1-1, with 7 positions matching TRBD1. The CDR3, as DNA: TGTGCTAGTGGTGACAGGGAGTTGGCTGAAGCTTTCTTT. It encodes CASGDRELAEAFF.